This T cell receptor beta chain was sequenced for a study of Graves' ophthalmopathy and Graves' hyperthyroidism. Study-wide results and caveats: Most thyroid-expanded clonotypes exceeding 0.001 frequency were also found in blood.

This CDR3 contains 16 residues. CDR1 is LGHNA and CDR2 is YNFKEQ in the germline V gene. Trimming removed 0 bases from V and 5 bases from J; junction bases left unmatched: 3. Active ophthalmopathy (CAS at least 3, NOSPECS at least 4), lasting under 3 months. Clinical symptoms, serum thyroxine, TRAb, thyroid ultrasound and orbital computed tomography were relied on for diagnosis. As regards this clonotype: Its target is not known.

RNA transcripts yielded amplified TCR beta CDR3 regions. RT-PCR was first run with HTBI primers, then multiplex PCR in a second round. TCRdb called the multiplex PCR reads again in MiXCR, with one record for every CDR3 protein. This table has approximately 500,000 distinct CDR3 sequences, 13% to 15% appearing once. The receptor comes from a woman in her thirties with Graves' ophthalmopathy. The sample consisted of blood. The gene calls are TRBV4-2 and TRBJ2-5, with 13 bases aligning to TRBD2. The CDR3 coding sequence is TGTGCCAGCAGCCAAGATACTAGCGGGGGGGCCGAGACCCAGTACTTC. Translated, it gives CASSQDTSGGAETQYF.